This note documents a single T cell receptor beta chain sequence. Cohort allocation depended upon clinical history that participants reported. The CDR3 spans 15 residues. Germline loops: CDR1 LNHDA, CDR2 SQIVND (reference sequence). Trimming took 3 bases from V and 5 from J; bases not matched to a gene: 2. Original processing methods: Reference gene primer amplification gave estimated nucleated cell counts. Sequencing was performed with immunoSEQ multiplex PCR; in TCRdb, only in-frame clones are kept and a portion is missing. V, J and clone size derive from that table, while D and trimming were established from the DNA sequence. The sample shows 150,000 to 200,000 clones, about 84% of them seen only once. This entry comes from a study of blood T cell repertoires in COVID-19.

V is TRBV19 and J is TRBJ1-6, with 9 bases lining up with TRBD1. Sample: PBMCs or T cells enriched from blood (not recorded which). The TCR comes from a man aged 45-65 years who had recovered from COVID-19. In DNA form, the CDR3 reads TGTGCCAGTAGTATTTGGGACAGGGATAATTCACCCCTCCACTTT. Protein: CASSIWDRDNSPLHF.